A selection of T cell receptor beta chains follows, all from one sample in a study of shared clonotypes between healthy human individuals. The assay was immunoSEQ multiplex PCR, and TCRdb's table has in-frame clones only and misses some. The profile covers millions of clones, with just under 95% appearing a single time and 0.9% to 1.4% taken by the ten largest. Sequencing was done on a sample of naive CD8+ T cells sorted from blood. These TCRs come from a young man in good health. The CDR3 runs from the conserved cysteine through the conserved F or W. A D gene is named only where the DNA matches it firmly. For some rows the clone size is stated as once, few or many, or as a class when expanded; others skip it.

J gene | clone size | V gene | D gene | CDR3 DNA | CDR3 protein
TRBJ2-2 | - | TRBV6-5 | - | TGTGCCAGCAGTTACAGGACGGGGAACACCGGGGAGCTGTTTTTT | CASSYRTGNTGELFF
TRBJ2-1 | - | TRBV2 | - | TGTGCCAGCGCCCGGAGGGGGGGTGGCAATGAGCAGTTCTTC | CASARRGGGNEQFF
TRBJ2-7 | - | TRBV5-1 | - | TGCGCCAGCAGCCCGGGGACGGTCAAGGGGTTTCAAGAGCAGTACTTC | CASSPGTVKGFQEQYF
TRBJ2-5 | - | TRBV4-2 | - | TGTGCCAGCAGCCAGGGACGTTTTCTGTACTTC | CASSQGRFLYF
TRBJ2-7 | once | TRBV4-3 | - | TGCGCCAGCAGCCCCCGAGGGGCCTACGAGCAGTACTTC | CASSPRGAYEQYF
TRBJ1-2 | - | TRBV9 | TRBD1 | TGTGCCAGCAGCGTCCTCGACAGGGGTGATGGCTACACCTTC | CASSVLDRGDGYTF
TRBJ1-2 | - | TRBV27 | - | TGTGCCAGCAGTTTATCACAGTACTATGGCTACACCTTC | CASSLSQYYGYTF
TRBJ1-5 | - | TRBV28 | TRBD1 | TGTGCCAGCAGCGTGGGACAGTTCAATCAGCCCCAGCATTTT | CASSVGQFNQPQHF
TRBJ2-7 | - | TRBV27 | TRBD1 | TGTGCCAGCAGTTTAGCCCCCGGGACAGGGACCTACGAGCAGTACTTC | CASSLAPGTGTYEQYF
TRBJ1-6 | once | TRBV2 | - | TGTGCCAGCAGTGAAGAGCTGCCCAACAACCTTAATTCACCCCTCCACTTT | CASSEELPNNLNSPLHF
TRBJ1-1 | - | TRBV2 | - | TGTGCCAGCAGTGACCCCCCAGGCACTGAAGCTTTCTTT | CASSDPPGTEAFF
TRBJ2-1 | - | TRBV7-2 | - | TGTGCCAGCAGCTTAGCGCAGGGGGGCTCCTACAATGAGCAGTTCTTC | CASSLAQGGSYNEQFF
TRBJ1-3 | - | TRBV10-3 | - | TGTGCCATCAGTGAGTCGAGATTTCCTAGCTCTGGAAACACCATATATTTT | CAISESRFPSSGNTIYF
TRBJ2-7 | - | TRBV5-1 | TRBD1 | TGCGCCAGCAGCCCCGGGACAGTCAATACCTACGAGCAGTACTTC | CASSPGTVNTYEQYF
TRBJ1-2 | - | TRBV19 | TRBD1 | TGTGCCAGTAGTATAGGCCCAGGGGGAATCAATGGCTACACCTTC | CASSIGPGGINGYTF
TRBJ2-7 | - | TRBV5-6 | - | TGTGCCAGCAGCTTAAGGAACTACGAGCAGTACTTC | CASSLRNYEQYF
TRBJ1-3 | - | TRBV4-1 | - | TGCGCCAGCAGCCAAGTTGAGACAGCCGGAAACACCATATATTTT | CASSQVETAGNTIYF
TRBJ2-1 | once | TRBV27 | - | TGTGCCAGCAGTTTTACGGCGGGCGTGTCCTACAATGAGCAGTTCTTC | CASSFTAGVSYNEQFF